These 20 T cell receptor beta chains share one sample of origin, sequenced in a study of regulatory T cells in long-lasting Graves disease. Building of the TCR beta libraries involved iRepertoire HTBI primers and Arm-PCR of CDR3 regions. From the multiplex PCR reads, TCRdb called clonotypes with MiXCR, one entry per CDR3 protein. This table holds 600,000 to 850,000 distinct CDR3 sequences, around 30% found once. Time point denoted: persistent/refractory GD, antithyroid drugs over 5 years with positive TRAb. Construction of the TCR library relied on RNA isolated from PBMCs. The specimen was peripheral blood mononuclear cells (PBMCs), collected when the disease was refractory, from a patient treated with antithyroid drugs. Every receptor here comes from a female donor with Graves disease.

This clonotype was observed a handful of times. The chain combines TRBV20-1 with TRBJ2-7; tentative D call: TRBD2 (6 bases). Between the trimmed V and J ends, which lost 7 bases and 0 bases, there was a span of 10 bases. This CDR3 has 12 residues. Germline V gene data show CDR1 as DFQATT and CDR2 as SNEGSKA (reference sequence). The chain's CDR3 is CSGRGASYEQYF. In DNA form, the CDR3 reads TGCAGTGGGCGGGGTGCCTCCTACGAGCAGTACTTC.

This clonotype has ten or more counts. The rearrangement links TRBV15 to TRBJ2-7; 7 nucleotides line up with TRBD1. V lost 0 bases to trimming and J lost 2 bases; unmatched junction nucleotides: 10. Germline V lookup: CDR1 LNHNV, CDR2 YYDKDF (reference sequence). This CDR3 comprises 17 residues. The CDR3 sequence: CATSRDFGTAIAYEQYF. The CDR3 DNA follows: TGTGCCACCAGCAGAGATTTCGGGACAGCAATAGCCTACGAGCAGTACTTC. Complete variable domain (other parts from reference TRBV15 and TRBJ2-7): DAMVIQNPRYQVTQFGKPVTLSCSQTLNHNVMYWYQQKSSQAPKLLFHYYDKDFNNEADTPDNFQSRRPNTSFCFLDIRSPGLGDTAMYLCATSRDFGTAIAYEQYFGPGTRLTVT.

This clonotype was picked up a small number of times. CDR3 in amino acids: CASSYSRAGTSYEQYF. The CDR3 DNA is TGTGCCAGCAGTTACTCCCGTGCGGGAACCTCCTACGAGCAGTACTTC. This chain uses TRBV6-2 or TRBV6-3 with TRBJ2-7; D possibly corresponds to TRBD2 (6 bases). Trimming pared 0 bases from V and 0 bases from J, leaving 12 bases between. Germline V gene data show CDR1 as MNHEY and CDR2 as SVGEGT. This CDR3 is 16 amino acids long.

This clonotype was seen many times. The V gene is TRBV28, the J gene TRBJ1-5; no reliable D call. From germline, CDR1 is MDHEN and CDR2 SYDVKM. V was clipped by 4 bases and J by 3 bases, with 19 bases between them. This CDR3 has 17 amino acids. Here the CDR3 DNA reads TGTGCCAGCAGTTCAAGGGTTGGACTCGCCCTCAATCAGCCCCAGCATTTT. This sequence encodes CASSSRVGLALNQPQHF.

V usage is TRBV20-1 and J usage is TRBJ2-5; D is perhaps TRBD2 (6 bases). The CDR3 is made up of 16 amino acids. Looked up from germline, CDR1 is DFQATT and CDR2 is SNEGSKA (reference sequence). The germline V and J ends were trimmed by 5 bases and 2 bases, with 21 bases remaining between them. The CDR3 DNA sequence: TGCAGTGCTCTCCACGGAGGAGGGAATGGGCAAGAGACCCAGTACTTC. Translating gives CSALHGGGNGQETQYF.

Here the CDR3 reads CASSTRDRALWGELFF. CDR3 nucleotide sequence: TGTGCCAGCAGTACCCGGGACAGGGCCTTATGGGGGGAGCTGTTTTTT. The genes are TRBV28 and TRBJ2-2; 9 bases fit TRBD1. The CDR3 extends over 16 amino acids. Germline trimming cut 5 bases from V and 8 bases from J; bases unmatched to any gene: 12. The germline V gene encodes CDR1 MDHEN and CDR2 SYDVKM. Using reference TRBV28 and TRBJ2-2 for the parts outside the CDR3, the full variable domain is DVKVTQSSRYLVKRTGEKVFLECVQDMDHENMFWYRQDPGLGLRLIYFSYDVKMKEKGDIPEGYSVSREKKERFSLILESASTNQTSMYLCASSTRDRALWGELFFGEGSRLTVL.

This chain joins TRBV6-1 and TRBJ1-5; tentatively, D is TRBD1 (5 bases). With 5 bases removed from V and 6 bases from J, the gap between germline ends came to 20 bases. The CDR3 contains 16 residues. CDR1 MNHNS and CDR2 SASEGT come from the germline V gene. This CDR3 is CASSNVPQGLGQPQHF. CDR3 nucleotide sequence: TGTGCCAGCAGTAACGTTCCTCAGGGATTGGGTCAGCCCCAGCATTTT.

The J gene is TRBJ1-1, the V gene TRBV25-1; unclear D gene. Trimming took 3 bases from V and 4 from J, leaving 12 bases between them. The CDR3 consists of 14 residues. From germline, CDR1 is MGHDK and CDR2 SYGVNS. The chain's CDR3 is CASSDPTRGTEAFF. DNA for the CDR3: TGTGCCAGCAGTGATCCCACCAGAGGCACTGAAGCTTTCTTT.

This clonotype has only a few counts. A single base separates this from a much larger clone, so it may be a read error. This rearrangement joins TRBV2 to TRBJ1-2; 9 bases align to TRBD1. CDR3 length: 14 amino acids. The germline gives CDR1 SNHLY, CDR2 FYNNEI. CDR3: CACSPGTGTYGYTF. The CDR3 DNA reads as TGTGCCTGCAGTCCCGGGACAGGGACCTATGGCTACACCTTC.

The chain uses TRBV5-1 and TRBJ1-4; 7 bases align to TRBD1. The CDR3 loop spans 16 amino acids. With 4 bases clipped from V and 4 bases from J, the junction kept 10 bases outside the gene matches. Germline assignment: CDR1 SGHRS and CDR2 YFSETQ. CDR3: CASSRRQGGNNEKLFF. CDR3 nucleotides: TGCGCCAGCAGCCGGAGGCAGGGGGGTAATAATGAAAAACTGTTTTTT.

This chain joins TRBV2 and TRBJ2-7; tentative D call: TRBD1 (6 bases). The CDR3 length is 15 residues. The germline CDR1 and CDR2 sequences are SNHLY and FYNNEI. Deletions cut 7 bases from V and 2 bases from J, with 18 bases between. CDR3 protein: CASKEDRTAPYEQYF. The CDR3 bases are TGTGCCAGCAAAGAGGATAGGACAGCCCCCTACGAGCAGTACTTC. The full variable domain, completed using reference TRBV2 and TRBJ2-7, is EPEVTQTPSHQVTQMGQEVILRCVPISNHLYFYWYRQILGQKVEFLVSFYNNEISEKSEIFDDQFSVERPDGSNFTLKIRSTKLEDSAMYFCASKEDRTAPYEQYFGPGTRLTVT.

This clonotype was detected a few times. V usage is TRBV27 and J usage is TRBJ2-7; a weak D match, TRBD2 (5 bases). The CDR3 runs to 17 residues. Germline assignment: CDR1 MNHEY and CDR2 SMNVEV (reference sequence). Trimming stripped 4 bases from V and 5 bases from J, with 24 bases between. The CDR3 reads CASSSQPRSGSINEQYF. In nucleotides, the CDR3 is TGTGCCAGCAGTTCCCAACCCCGCAGCGGCAGCATCAACGAGCAGTACTTC.

This clonotype was counted ten times or more. The rearrangement links TRBV11-3 to TRBJ2-5; TRBD2 is a possible D gene (6 bases). Trimming shortened V by 0 bases and J by 4 bases, and 12 bases separated the two germline ends. The CDR3 has 15 amino acids. Looked up from germline, CDR1 is SGHNT and CDR2 is YENEEA. The CDR3 here is CASSLDGSGGETQYF. Here the CDR3 DNA reads TGTGCCAGCAGCTTAGACGGGAGTGGGGGAGAGACCCAGTACTTC.

The V call is TRBV13, the J call TRBJ1-1; D might be TRBD1 (5 bases). Per germline, CDR1 PRHDT and CDR2 FYEKMQ (reference sequence). The CDR3 is 13 residues long. The ends were cut back, 6 bases at V and 9 bases at J, with 17 bases in the middle. In nucleotides, the CDR3 is TGTGCCAGCAGGGTGGACACCGTCCGTCAAGCTTTCTTT. Translation gives CASRVDTVRQAFF.

This clonotype has a handful of counts. The genes are TRBV24-1 and TRBJ1-1; D unclear. The V and J ends lost 11 bases and 2 bases respectively, with 17 bases between them. The CDR3 length is 14 residues. Germline V gene data show CDR1 as KGHDR and CDR2 as SFDVKD. The CDR3 sequence: CAIAAKGGNTEAFF. CDR3 coding DNA: TGTGCCATCGCCGCCAAGGGAGGCAACACTGAAGCTTTCTTT.

J is TRBJ1-5 and V is TRBV6-1; no definite D call. V was trimmed by 7 bases and J by 6 bases, leaving 19 bases between them. In germline, CDR1 is MNHNS, CDR2 SASEGT. This CDR3 is built from 15 residues. CDR3 amino acids: CASTLAGVLGQPQHF. DNA of the CDR3: TGTGCCAGCACCCTCGCTGGGGTTTTGGGTCAGCCCCAGCATTTT.

The chain carries TRBV7-9 and TRBJ1-5, with 9 nucleotides matching TRBD1. From germline, CDR1 is SEHNR and CDR2 FQNEAQ (reference sequence). After removal of 2 bases from V and 6 bases from J, the junction contained 8 bases not matched to a gene. The CDR3 extends over 16 amino acids. The CDR3 region is CASSLSSTGGSQPQHF. The CDR3 DNA reads as TGTGCCAGCAGCTTATCCTCGACAGGGGGAAGTCAGCCCCAGCATTTT.

This clonotype showed up just a few times. The chain links TRBV28 to TRBJ2-7, with D unclear. Germline-derived CDR1 and CDR2 are MDHEN and SYDVKM. The CDR3 has 12 amino acids. The CDR3 coding sequence is TGTGCTACGATATTTAACCCCGAGGAGCAGTACTTC. The encoded protein is CATIFNPEEQYF.

In this sample, this clonotype turned up a few times. This chain uses TRBV7-9 with TRBJ1-2; D not resolved. Germline V lookup: CDR1 SEHNR, CDR2 FQNEAQ (reference sequence). V was pared by 1 base and J by 1 base, with 7 bases between. CDR3 length equals 14 residues. The chain's CDR3 is CASSLGQDNYGYTF. CDR3 sequence (DNA): TGTGCCAGCAGCTTAGGTCAGGATAACTATGGCTACACCTTC.

The table lists this clonotype with a few counts. The V and J genes are TRBV2 and TRBJ1-3; D perhaps matches TRBD1 (5 bases). Trimming cost V 8 bases and J 0 bases, with 14 bases left between them. Looked up from germline, CDR1 is SNHLY and CDR2 is FYNNEI. CDR3 length: 15 residues. In DNA, the CDR3 is TGTGCCAGCGTCGGGACCAAAAGCTCTGGAAACACCATATATTTT. This encodes CASVGTKSSGNTIYF.